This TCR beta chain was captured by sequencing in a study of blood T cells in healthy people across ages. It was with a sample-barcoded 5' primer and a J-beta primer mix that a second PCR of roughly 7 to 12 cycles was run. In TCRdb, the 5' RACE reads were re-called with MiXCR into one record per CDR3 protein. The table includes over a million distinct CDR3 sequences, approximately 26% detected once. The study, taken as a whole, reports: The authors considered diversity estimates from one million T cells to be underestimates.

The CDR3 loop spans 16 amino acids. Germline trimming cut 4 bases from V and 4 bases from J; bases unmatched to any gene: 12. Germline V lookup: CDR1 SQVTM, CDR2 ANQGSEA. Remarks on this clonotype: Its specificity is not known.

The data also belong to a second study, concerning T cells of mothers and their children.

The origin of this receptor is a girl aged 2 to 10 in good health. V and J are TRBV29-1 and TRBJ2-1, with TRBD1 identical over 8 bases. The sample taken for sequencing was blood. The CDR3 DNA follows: TGCAGCGTTGGCACCCTGGACAGGGACTTTTACAATGAGCAGTTCTTC. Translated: CSVGTLDRDFYNEQFF.